This section outlines one TCR beta chain sequence together with its context. The germline V gene encodes CDR1 SGHNT and CDR2 YYREEE (reference sequence). The V gene end was trimmed by 1 base and the J gene end by 3 bases; junction bases not matched to a gene: 4. The CDR3 consists of 16 residues. In the original analysis: Using reference gene primer amplification, nucleated cell counts were estimated. The table came from immunoSEQ multiplex PCR; TCRdb's copy has only in-frame clones and leaves some out. That table supplies the V and J calls and clone size; D and trimming were determined from the DNA. The data contain fewer than 200,000 clones, 81% of them singletons. Membership in each cohort depended on participant-reported clinical history. This sample was taken from a study of blood T cell repertoires in COVID-19. Study at large: Samples taken during acute and convalescent COVID-19 were collected in the United States, Italy and Spain. The analysed material was cDNA or gDNA that came from T cells, B-cell-depleted T cells, or PBMCs.

Sequenced: PBMCs or T cells enriched from blood (not recorded which). This clonotype was obtained from a woman in her forties with acute COVID-19. The chain carries TRBV5-4 and TRBJ2-2; 9 nucleotides line up with TRBD1. The CDR3 bases are TGTGCCAGCAGCTTGCTACAGGGGGCCTACACCGGGGAGCTGTTTTTT. As protein: CASSLLQGAYTGELFF. Supplemented by reference TRBV5-4 and TRBJ2-2, the full variable domain reads ETGVTQSPTHLIKTRGQQVTLRCSSQSGHNTVSWYQQALGQGPQFIFQYYREEENGRGNFPPRFSGLQFPNYSSELNVNALELDDSALYLCASSLLQGAYTGELFFGEGSRLTVL.